This is a list of T cell receptor beta chains from one sample in a study of T-cell memory formation after mild COVID-19. TCRdb reprocessed the 5' RACE reads with MiXCR, giving one entry per CDR3 protein. The sample records about 170,000 distinct CDR3 sequences, 10% to 15% being singletons. Sequenced sample: PBMCs or a T cell subset sorted from them (not recorded which). The receptors shown here come from a man between 18 and 29 years old who had mild COVID-19 (a few samples of this study predate the infection). Cell type and time point are not known. The CDR3 runs from the conserved cysteine through the conserved F or W. A D gene is named only where the DNA matches it firmly. Rows give clone size only sometimes, using once, few, many, or a class for an expanded clone.

d_gene: TRBD1; v_gene: TRBV18; abundance: -; j_gene: TRBJ2-2; CDR3aa: CASSPSLQGSNTGELFF; CDR3nt: TGTGCCAGCTCACCAAGCTTACAGGGGTCTAACACCGGGGAGCTGTTTTTT
d_gene: -; v_gene: TRBV10-3; abundance: -; j_gene: TRBJ2-5; CDR3aa: CATRTPGSSQYF; CDR3nt: TGTGCCACCCGCACGCCGGGGTCGTCCCAGTACTTC
d_gene: -; v_gene: TRBV6-5; abundance: few; j_gene: TRBJ1-6; CDR3aa: CASWTANSPLHF; CDR3nt: TGTGCCAGCTGGACAGCTAATTCACCCCTCCACTTT
d_gene: TRBD1; v_gene: TRBV5-1; abundance: few; j_gene: TRBJ1-6; CDR3aa: CASSEGTDNSPLHF; CDR3nt: TGCGCCAGCAGCGAAGGGACAGACAATTCACCCCTCCACTTT
d_gene: TRBD2; v_gene: TRBV5-1; abundance: few; j_gene: TRBJ2-5; CDR3aa: CASSIEGTSGQETQYF; CDR3nt: TGCGCCAGCAGCATCGAGGGGACTAGCGGGCAAGAGACCCAGTACTTC
d_gene: -; v_gene: TRBV24-1; abundance: few; j_gene: TRBJ2-1; CDR3aa: CATSAGQGGYNEQFF; CDR3nt: TGTGCCACCAGTGCCGGGCAGGGGGGCTACAATGAGCAGTTCTTC
d_gene: -; v_gene: TRBV20-1; abundance: -; j_gene: TRBJ2-1; CDR3aa: CSASLGTLPYNEQFF; CDR3nt: TGCAGTGCTAGCCTAGGGACCCTCCCCTACAATGAGCAGTTCTTC
d_gene: -; v_gene: TRBV7-9; abundance: few; j_gene: TRBJ1-3; CDR3aa: CASSFDRVSGNTIYF; CDR3nt: TGTGCCAGCAGCTTCGACCGAGTCTCTGGAAACACCATATATTTT
d_gene: -; v_gene: TRBV6-5; abundance: -; j_gene: TRBJ1-6; CDR3aa: CASSYSIRVNSPLHF; CDR3nt: TGTGCCAGCAGTTACTCGATCAGGGTTAATTCACCCCTCCACTTT
d_gene: -; v_gene: TRBV6-2/TRBV6-3; abundance: many; j_gene: TRBJ2-3; CDR3aa: CASSRTATSDTQYF; CDR3nt: TGTGCCAGCAGTAGGACGGCGACCTCGGATACGCAGTATTTT
d_gene: -; v_gene: TRBV7-2; abundance: few; j_gene: TRBJ1-2; CDR3aa: CASALGGYGYTF; CDR3nt: TGTGCCAGCGCCTTGGGTGGCTATGGCTACACCTTC
d_gene: TRBD1; v_gene: TRBV10-3; abundance: few; j_gene: TRBJ2-6; CDR3aa: CAIKKDRANSGANVLTF; CDR3nt: TGTGCCATCAAAAAAGACAGGGCGAATTCTGGGGCCAACGTCCTGACTTTC
d_gene: -; v_gene: TRBV10-3; abundance: -; j_gene: TRBJ1-4; CDR3aa: CAISKGLGEKLFF; CDR3nt: TGTGCCATCAGTAAGGGACTTGGAGAAAAACTGTTTTTT
d_gene: TRBD2; v_gene: TRBV6-2/TRBV6-3; abundance: many; j_gene: TRBJ2-1; CDR3aa: CASSYDGGMNNEQFF; CDR3nt: TGTGCCAGCAGTTACGACGGGGGGATGAACAATGAGCAGTTCTTC
d_gene: TRBD2; v_gene: TRBV9; abundance: few; j_gene: TRBJ2-1; CDR3aa: CASSVVPGLAGGPIEQFF; CDR3nt: TGTGCCAGCAGCGTAGTCCCGGGACTAGCGGGGGGCCCAATTGAGCAGTTCTTC
d_gene: -; v_gene: TRBV6-5; abundance: -; j_gene: TRBJ1-2; CDR3aa: CASSSQINYCYTF; CDR3nt: TGTGCCAGCAGCTCACAGATTAACTATTGCTACACCTTC
d_gene: -; v_gene: TRBV7-3; abundance: many; j_gene: TRBJ1-1; CDR3aa: CASSQGHQTEAFF; CDR3nt: TGTGCCAGCAGCCAGGGACATCAGACTGAAGCTTTCTTT
d_gene: -; v_gene: TRBV29-1; abundance: -; j_gene: TRBJ1-1; CDR3aa: CSVLRNLNTEAFF; CDR3nt: TGCAGCGTTCTGAGGAACCTGAACACTGAAGCTTTCTTT
d_gene: TRBD1; v_gene: TRBV30; abundance: -; j_gene: TRBJ1-1; CDR3aa: CAWSVWTGRSEAFF; CDR3nt: TGTGCCTGGAGTGTTTGGACAGGGAGGTCTGAAGCTTTCTTT
d_gene: -; v_gene: TRBV10-3; abundance: few; j_gene: TRBJ2-3; CDR3aa: CAISDVRGGSTDTQYF; CDR3nt: TGTGCCATCAGTGATGTACGGGGCGGGAGCACAGATACGCAGTATTTT
d_gene: -; v_gene: TRBV7-9; abundance: -; j_gene: TRBJ1-1; CDR3aa: CASSASSGSTEAFF; CDR3nt: TGTGCCAGCAGCGCCTCATCGGGGAGCACTGAAGCTTTCTTT
d_gene: -; v_gene: TRBV5-5; abundance: -; j_gene: TRBJ1-1; CDR3aa: CASSGWMNTEAFF; CDR3nt: TGTGCCAGCAGCGGGTGGATGAACACTGAAGCTTTCTTT
d_gene: -; v_gene: TRBV7-9; abundance: -; j_gene: TRBJ1-1; CDR3aa: CASSLVIGNTEAFF; CDR3nt: TGTGCCAGCAGCTTAGTTATTGGAAACACTGAAGCTTTCTTT
d_gene: -; v_gene: TRBV18; abundance: few; j_gene: TRBJ1-2; CDR3aa: CASSPTGASTNYGYTF; CDR3nt: TGTGCCAGCTCACCAACCGGCGCCTCTACTAACTATGGCTACACCTTC
d_gene: TRBD1; v_gene: TRBV6-2/TRBV6-3; abundance: -; j_gene: TRBJ2-1; CDR3aa: CASSTPDREDEQFF; CDR3nt: TGTGCCAGCAGCACCCCGGACAGGGAGGATGAGCAGTTCTTC
d_gene: TRBD1; v_gene: TRBV28; abundance: few; j_gene: TRBJ2-7; CDR3aa: CASQYGTGGYEQYF; CDR3nt: TGTGCCAGCCAGTACGGGACAGGGGGGTACGAGCAGTACTTC
d_gene: -; v_gene: TRBV7-2; abundance: few; j_gene: TRBJ1-3; CDR3aa: CASSEGPGRPNTIYF; CDR3nt: TGTGCCAGCAGCGAGGGACCGGGACGACCAAACACCATATATTTT
d_gene: -; v_gene: TRBV20-1; abundance: few; j_gene: TRBJ2-5; CDR3aa: CSAIRGANQETQYF; CDR3nt: TGCAGTGCCATTAGGGGGGCCAACCAAGAGACCCAGTACTTC
d_gene: TRBD1; v_gene: TRBV4-3; abundance: few; j_gene: TRBJ1-1; CDR3aa: CASSQVTGGRTEAFF; CDR3nt: TGCGCCAGCAGCCAAGTAACAGGGGGCAGGACTGAAGCTTTCTTT
d_gene: -; v_gene: TRBV4-3; abundance: many; j_gene: TRBJ1-5; CDR3aa: CASSQDGQGRQPQHF; CDR3nt: TGCGCCAGCAGCCAAGATGGGCAGGGGAGGCAGCCCCAGCATTTT
d_gene: -; v_gene: TRBV7-9; abundance: -; j_gene: TRBJ1-5; CDR3aa: CASRPDGNNQPQHF; CDR3nt: TGTGCCAGCAGACCGGACGGAAACAATCAGCCCCAGCATTTT
d_gene: -; v_gene: TRBV19; abundance: -; j_gene: TRBJ2-3; CDR3aa: CASSMTVGTDTQYF; CDR3nt: TGTGCCAGTAGTATGACAGTCGGCACAGATACGCAGTATTTT
d_gene: TRBD2; v_gene: TRBV20-1; abundance: -; j_gene: TRBJ2-1; CDR3aa: CSARGSGGDTEQFF; CDR3nt: TGCAGTGCTAGAGGAAGCGGGGGGGATACTGAGCAGTTCTTC
d_gene: -; v_gene: TRBV7-2; abundance: -; j_gene: TRBJ1-2; CDR3aa: CASSLSITTGRSGYGYTF; CDR3nt: TGTGCCAGCAGCTTATCGATCACAACAGGGCGCTCCGGATACGGCTACACCTTC
d_gene: -; v_gene: TRBV20-1; abundance: -; j_gene: TRBJ2-1; CDR3aa: CSAMSQGQNEQFF; CDR3nt: TGCAGTGCTATGAGTCAGGGTCAAAATGAGCAGTTCTTC
d_gene: -; v_gene: TRBV24-1; abundance: few; j_gene: TRBJ1-5; CDR3aa: CATSDGNLNQPQHF; CDR3nt: TGTGCCACCAGTGACGGAAATCTCAATCAGCCCCAGCATTTT
d_gene: TRBD1; v_gene: TRBV2; abundance: -; j_gene: TRBJ1-1; CDR3aa: CASSQDREKAFF; CDR3nt: TGTGCCAGCAGTCAGGACAGGGAAAAAGCTTTCTTT
d_gene: -; v_gene: TRBV18; abundance: -; j_gene: TRBJ2-3; CDR3aa: CASSEGGYSPTQYF; CDR3nt: TGTGCCAGCTCGGAGGGGGGATACTCCCCTACGCAGTATTTT
d_gene: TRBD1; v_gene: TRBV20-1; abundance: -; j_gene: TRBJ1-2; CDR3aa: CSAREDRGPYGYTF; CDR3nt: TGCAGTGCTAGAGAAGACAGGGGGCCCTATGGCTACACCTTC
d_gene: -; v_gene: TRBV4-2; abundance: few; j_gene: TRBJ1-3; CDR3aa: CASSDRGSSGNTIYF; CDR3nt: TGTGCCAGCAGCGACCGAGGGAGCTCTGGAAACACCATATATTTT
d_gene: TRBD1; v_gene: TRBV5-5; abundance: -; j_gene: TRBJ2-7; CDR3aa: CASSLTGEVPSYEQYF; CDR3nt: TGTGCCAGCAGCCTGACAGGGGAGGTTCCCTCCTACGAGCAGTACTTC
d_gene: -; v_gene: TRBV7-9; abundance: few; j_gene: TRBJ1-6; CDR3aa: CASSLPRVENSPLHF; CDR3nt: TGTGCCAGCAGCCTGCCCCGGGTCGAAAATTCACCCCTCCACTTT
d_gene: -; v_gene: TRBV5-1; abundance: -; j_gene: TRBJ1-3; CDR3aa: CASIKIKLYSGNTIYF; CDR3nt: TGCGCCAGCATAAAGATTAAGTTGTACTCTGGAAACACCATATATTTT
d_gene: -; v_gene: TRBV7-8; abundance: many; j_gene: TRBJ1-2; CDR3aa: CASSLRGSYGYTF; CDR3nt: TGTGCCAGCAGCTTACGAGGTTCATATGGCTACACCTTC
d_gene: -; v_gene: TRBV18; abundance: few; j_gene: TRBJ2-7; CDR3aa: CASSPGTPYEQYF; CDR3nt: TGTGCCAGCTCACCCGGGACCCCCTACGAGCAGTACTTC
d_gene: -; v_gene: TRBV9; abundance: -; j_gene: TRBJ2-3; CDR3aa: CASSVFGDTQYF; CDR3nt: TGTGCCAGCAGCGTATTTGGAGATACGCAGTATTTT
d_gene: -; v_gene: TRBV4-1; abundance: many; j_gene: TRBJ2-6; CDR3aa: CASSQATGGRGSGANVLTF; CDR3nt: TGCGCCAGCAGCCAAGCTACGGGGGGTAGGGGGTCTGGGGCCAACGTCCTGACTTTC
d_gene: TRBD2; v_gene: TRBV11-2; abundance: few; j_gene: TRBJ2-3; CDR3aa: CASSSWGLAGGINTQYF; CDR3nt: TGTGCCAGCAGCTCTTGGGGACTAGCGGGGGGGATAAATACGCAGTATTTT
d_gene: -; v_gene: TRBV7-9; abundance: few; j_gene: TRBJ2-6; CDR3aa: CASSSSWGNSGANVLTF; CDR3nt: TGTGCCAGCAGCTCCTCCTGGGGAAACTCTGGGGCCAACGTCCTGACTTTC
d_gene: -; v_gene: TRBV7-2; abundance: -; j_gene: TRBJ2-5; CDR3aa: CASSAVETQYF; CDR3nt: TGTGCCAGCAGCGCAGTCGAGACCCAGTACTTC
d_gene: TRBD2; v_gene: TRBV7-9; abundance: few; j_gene: TRBJ2-3; CDR3aa: CASSFQRGGLLGDTQYF; CDR3nt: TGTGCCAGCAGCTTCCAGCGGGGGGGCTTATTAGGTGATACGCAGTATTTT
d_gene: -; v_gene: TRBV3-1; abundance: -; j_gene: TRBJ1-1; CDR3aa: CASSQPGTADTEAFF; CDR3nt: TGTGCCAGCAGCCAGCCCGGGACGGCCGACACTGAAGCTTTCTTT
d_gene: -; v_gene: TRBV10-3; abundance: few; j_gene: TRBJ2-7; CDR3aa: CASSDGGPVGEQYF; CDR3nt: TGTGCCAGCAGTGACGGGGGTCCCGTGGGCGAGCAGTACTTC
d_gene: TRBD2; v_gene: TRBV12-3/TRBV12-4; abundance: -; j_gene: TRBJ2-1; CDR3aa: CASSPARLAYNEQFF; CDR3nt: TGTGCCAGCAGCCCAGCCCGACTAGCGTACAATGAGCAGTTCTTC
d_gene: -; v_gene: TRBV21-1; abundance: -; j_gene: TRBJ1-2; CDR3aa: CASSGQGNMKYGYTF; CDR3nt: TGTGCCAGCTCCGGTCAGGGGAACATGAAGTATGGCTACACCTTC